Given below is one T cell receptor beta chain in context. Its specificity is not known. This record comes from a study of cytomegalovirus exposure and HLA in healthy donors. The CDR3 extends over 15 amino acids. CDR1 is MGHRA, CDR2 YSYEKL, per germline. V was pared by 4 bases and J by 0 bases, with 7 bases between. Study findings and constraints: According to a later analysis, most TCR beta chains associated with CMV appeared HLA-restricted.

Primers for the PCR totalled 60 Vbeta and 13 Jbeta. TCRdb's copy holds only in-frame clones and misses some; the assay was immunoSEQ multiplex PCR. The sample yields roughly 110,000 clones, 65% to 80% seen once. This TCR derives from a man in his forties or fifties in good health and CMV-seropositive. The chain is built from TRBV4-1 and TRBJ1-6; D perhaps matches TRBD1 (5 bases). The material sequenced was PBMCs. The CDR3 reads CASSRQSSYNSPLHF. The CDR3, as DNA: TGCGCCAGCAGCCGACAGAGCTCCTATAATTCACCCCTCCACTTT.